What follows are 15 T cell receptor beta chains derived from one specimen sequenced in a study of blood T cells in healthy people across ages. A second about 7 to 11 cycle PCR used barcoded and J-beta primers. TCRdb itself ran the 5' RACE reads through MiXCR, one entry per CDR3 protein. This repertoire shows over 1,300,000 distinct CDR3 sequences, 59% found once; its top ten account for 6.7%. The sequencing input was blood. Every receptor here comes from a man aged 18-30 years in good health.

This clonotype turned up a few times. This chain links TRBV20-1 with TRBJ2-5, with D unclear. The CDR3 contains 17 residues. Trimming removed 6 bases from V and 9 bases from J, with 32 bases in between. The germline gives CDR1 DFQATT, CDR2 SNEGSKA (reference sequence). CDR3 protein: CSARDAFSVAPLWAQYF. The DNA for the CDR3 is TGCAGTGCCCGAGACGCATTTTCCGTGGCCCCCCTCTGGGCCCAGTACTTC.

The V call is TRBV27, the J call TRBJ1-2; a weak D match, TRBD1 (5 bases). With 3 bases removed from V and 4 bases from J, the gap between germline ends came to 15 bases. CDR1 and CDR2 (germline): MNHEY, SMNVEV (reference sequence). CDR3 length: 15 amino acids. In DNA, the CDR3 is TGTGCCAGCAGTTTTTATGTCGACAGCCCCTATGGCTACACCTTC. It yields the protein CASSFYVDSPYGYTF.

This clonotype was observed a handful of times. CDR3 loop: CASSETVSGINNEQFF. The CDR3 DNA reads as TGTGCCAGCAGTGAGACGGTGAGCGGGATCAACAATGAGCAGTTCTTC. V and J are TRBV2 and TRBJ2-1, with TRBD2 matching over 7 bases. Germline values: CDR1 SNHLY, CDR2 FYNNEI. J lost 5 bases, V lost 3 bases, and 10 bases had no gene match. This CDR3 region has 16 residues.

This rearrangement joins TRBV27 to TRBJ2-4; D might be TRBD2 (6 bases). This CDR3 comprises 15 residues. CDR1 is MNHEY and CDR2 is SMNVEV in the germline V gene (reference sequence). The ends were cut back, 5 bases at V and 2 bases at J, with 13 bases in the middle. The CDR3 nucleotides read TGTGCCAGCAGTCCCCGCGGGGTCCCCAAAAACATTCAGTACTTC. As protein: CASSPRGVPKNIQYF.

V is TRBV29-1 and J is TRBJ2-2; D not certain. Germline V gene sequence: CDR1 SQVTM, CDR2 ANQGSEA. This CDR3 contains 12 residues. Trimming cost V 6 bases and J 4 bases, with 9 bases left between them. For the CDR3, the DNA is TGCAGCGTAACCGACCTCACCGGGGAGCTGTTTTTT. Protein product: CSVTDLTGELFF.

The V and J genes are TRBV4-1 and TRBJ1-1, with D possibly matching TRBD1 (5 bases). CDR1 and CDR2 (germline): MGHRA, YSYEKL. V lost 2 bases to trimming and J lost 1 base, with 11 bases between them. The CDR3 consists of 15 residues. The CDR3 sequence: CASSQPIGENTEAFF. The CDR3, as DNA: TGCGCCAGCAGCCAACCTATAGGGGAGAACACTGAAGCTTTCTTT.

There are a few counts of this clonotype. The chain couples TRBV11-2 to TRBJ2-7, with D unclear. This CDR3 region has 13 residues. Germline CDR1 reads SGHAT; CDR2 reads FQNNGV. Trimming removed 4 bases from V and 4 bases from J, with 11 bases in between. The CDR3 loop is CASSSSRIYEQYF. The CDR3 DNA follows: TGTGCCAGCAGCTCGTCAAGAATTTACGAGCAGTACTTC.

V gene TRBV3-1 combines with J gene TRBJ1-2, with D perhaps matching TRBD1 (6 bases). Deletions cut 7 bases from V and 7 bases from J, with 19 bases between. CDR3 length: 14 amino acids. The germline gives CDR1 LGHDT, CDR2 YNNKEL (reference sequence). The CDR3 bases are TGTGCCAGCACGCCGGGGGCTAGTGGTGGTGGCTACACCTTC. Protein product: CASTPGASGGGYTF. Full variable domain (outside the CDR3, taken from reference TRBV3-1 and TRBJ1-2): DTAVSQTPKYLVTQMGNDKSIKCEQNLGHDTMYWYKQDSKKFLKIMFSYNNKELIINETVPNRFSPKSPDKAHLNLHINSLELGDSAVYFCASTPGASGGGYTFGSGTRLTVV.

The rearrangement links TRBV21-1 to TRBJ2-5; the table assigns TRBD2, which was not confirmed against the DNA. TRBV21-1 is an annotated pseudogene. This CDR3 has 16 residues. CDR3 region: CASSNPQRGGGNEQYF. In DNA form, the CDR3 reads TGTGCCAGCAGCAATCCGCAGCGGGGGGGAGGAAATGAGCAGTACTTC.

The J gene is TRBJ2-1, the V gene TRBV7-2; 7 bases match TRBD1. Germline-derived CDR1 and CDR2 are SGHTA and FQGNSA. V dropped 5 bases and J dropped 4; count of bases not matched to a gene: 11. This CDR3 is built from 16 residues. The CDR3 region is CASSPFGGQRYNEQFF. The DNA for the CDR3 is TGTGCCAGCAGCCCGTTTGGGGGACAGAGATACAATGAGCAGTTCTTC.

This chain connects TRBV20-1 to TRBJ2-3; tentatively, D is TRBD1 (5 bases). The CDR3 runs 14 residues. V was clipped by 4 bases and J by 0 bases, with 11 bases between them. CDR1 DFQATT and CDR2 SNEGSKA come from the germline V gene (reference sequence). The chain's CDR3 is CSAKDIDSTDTQYF. The CDR3 nucleotides are TGCAGTGCTAAGGACATAGATAGCACAGATACGCAGTATTTT.

The genes are TRBV5-1 and TRBJ2-1; D possibly matches TRBD1 or TRBD2 (6 bases each). Germline assignment: CDR1 SGHRS and CDR2 YFSETQ. Trimming took off 4 bases at V and 12 bases at J, with 17 bases between the two ends. This CDR3 spans 13 amino acids. The CDR3 DNA sequence: TGCGCCAGCAGCGTGGATCCGGGGGCCGGGCAGTTCTTC. Protein sequence: CASSVDPGAGQFF.

The J gene is TRBJ2-5, the V gene TRBV5-1, with TRBD1 identical over 9 bases. Gene TRBJ2-7 matches the end of the DNA better, so the J call may be wrong. CDR3 length: 15 residues. Germline CDR1 is SGHRS and CDR2 is YFSETQ. CDR3 sequence reads: CASSATGTGLHEQYF. CDR3 in DNA: TGCGCCAGCAGCGCCACCGGGACAGGGCTTCACGAGCAGTACTTC.

V and J are TRBV7-9 and TRBJ2-4, with a weak D call TRBD1 (7 bases). The J call may be incorrect, as the DNA end agrees better with TRBJ2-7. Germline V gives CDR1 SEHNR, CDR2 FQNEAQ (reference sequence). This CDR3 comprises 16 residues. CDR3 in DNA: TGTGCCAGCAGCTTTTACGGGGGACAGACTTTCTACGAGCAGTACTTC. Its protein product is CASSFYGGQTFYEQYF.

The V and J genes are TRBV12-3 or TRBV12-4 and TRBJ1-2; a weak D match, TRBD1 (5 bases). Deletions cut 5 bases from V and 6 bases from J, with 13 bases between. The CDR3 is 13 amino acids. The CDR3 protein is CASSPRTRDGYTF. Here the CDR3 DNA reads TGTGCCAGCAGTCCGCGGACAAGGGATGGCTACACCTTC.